The 2 T cell receptor beta chains below all came from one sample that was sequenced in a study of blood T cell repertoires in COVID-19. Repertoires were generated with immunoSEQ multiplex PCR, while TCRdb's copy carries only in-frame clones and drops some. The sample has 50,000 to 65,000 clones, around 88% seen once. Source material: peripheral blood. The receptors come from a man in his 60s with acute or convalescent COVID-19.

The chain is built from TRBV19 and TRBJ2-1; 8 bases agree with TRBD2. After removal of 5 bases from V and 11 bases from J, the junction contained 8 bases not matched to a gene. The CDR3 spans 13 residues. Germline loops: CDR1 LNHDA, CDR2 SQIVND (reference sequence). The CDR3: CASSATGTRQQFF. The CDR3 DNA sequence: TGTGCCAGTAGTGCAACCGGGACTAGGCAGCAGTTCTTC.

V usage is TRBV11-2 and J usage is TRBJ2-5, with D uncertain. Germline lookup yields CDR1 SGHAT and CDR2 FQNNGV. The ends were cut back, 1 base at V and 2 bases at J, with 5 bases in the middle. The CDR3 runs to 13 residues. The CDR3 spells CASSLATQETQYF. For the CDR3, the DNA is TGTGCCAGCAGCTTAGCCACTCAAGAGACCCAGTACTTC.